This T cell receptor (beta chain) was observed in a study of blood T cell repertoires in COVID-19. V was cut by 2 bases and J by 7 bases, with 15 bases left in between. This CDR3 region has 14 residues. Germline V gene sequence: CDR1 ENHRY, CDR2 SYGVKD. TCRdb's copy holds only in-frame clones and misses some; the assay was immunoSEQ multiplex PCR. The data show almost 85,000 clones, 85% to 90% seen once. The chain carries TRBV10-3 and TRBJ2-7; D not certain. This TCR derives from a woman aged 45-65 years with acute COVID-19. The sample consisted of PBMCs or T cells enriched from blood (not recorded which). This CDR3 reads CAISEANRLQEQYF. CDR3 bases: TGTGCCATCAGTGAGGCAAATCGCTTACAGGAGCAGTACTTC.